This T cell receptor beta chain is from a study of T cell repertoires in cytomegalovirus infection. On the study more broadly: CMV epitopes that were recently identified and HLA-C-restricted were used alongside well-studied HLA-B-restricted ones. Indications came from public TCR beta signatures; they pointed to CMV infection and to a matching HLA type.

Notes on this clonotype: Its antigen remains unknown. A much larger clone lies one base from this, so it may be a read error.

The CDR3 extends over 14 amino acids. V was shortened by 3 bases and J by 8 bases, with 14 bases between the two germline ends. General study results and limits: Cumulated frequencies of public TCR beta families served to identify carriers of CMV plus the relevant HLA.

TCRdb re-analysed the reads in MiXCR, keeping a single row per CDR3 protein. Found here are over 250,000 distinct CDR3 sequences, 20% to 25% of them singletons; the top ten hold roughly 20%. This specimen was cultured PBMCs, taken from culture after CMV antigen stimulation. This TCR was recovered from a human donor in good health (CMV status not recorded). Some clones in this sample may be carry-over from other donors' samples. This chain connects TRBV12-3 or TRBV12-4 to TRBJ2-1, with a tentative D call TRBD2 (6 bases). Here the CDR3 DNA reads TGTGCCAGCAGTTTCACCGCCGGGGGTGATGAGCAGTTCTTC. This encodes CASSFTAGGDEQFF.